This T cell receptor (beta chain) was identified during a study of T cell responses to AZD1222 COVID-19 vaccine. Study observations and caveats: A mostly white British donor set with more females was recruited, and clonal diversity was possibly underestimated.

The protocol was immunoSEQ multiplex PCR, while the TCRdb copy is restricted to in-frame clones and leaves out a portion. This sample has approximately 110,000 clones, with 82% found just once. With 4 bases removed from V and 5 bases from J, the gap between germline ends came to 8 bases. Per germline, CDR1 SQVTM and CDR2 ANQGSEA. The CDR3 is made up of 11 amino acids. For this clone: Antigen: not known.

Sequenced material: peripheral blood, taken on day 0 of AZD1222 vaccination. V is TRBV29-1 and J is TRBJ1-2, with D uncertain. This clonotype was obtained from an adult in good health. CDR3 DNA: TGCAGCGTTGGAGGTGAATATGGCTACACCTTC. It codes for CSVGGEYGYTF.